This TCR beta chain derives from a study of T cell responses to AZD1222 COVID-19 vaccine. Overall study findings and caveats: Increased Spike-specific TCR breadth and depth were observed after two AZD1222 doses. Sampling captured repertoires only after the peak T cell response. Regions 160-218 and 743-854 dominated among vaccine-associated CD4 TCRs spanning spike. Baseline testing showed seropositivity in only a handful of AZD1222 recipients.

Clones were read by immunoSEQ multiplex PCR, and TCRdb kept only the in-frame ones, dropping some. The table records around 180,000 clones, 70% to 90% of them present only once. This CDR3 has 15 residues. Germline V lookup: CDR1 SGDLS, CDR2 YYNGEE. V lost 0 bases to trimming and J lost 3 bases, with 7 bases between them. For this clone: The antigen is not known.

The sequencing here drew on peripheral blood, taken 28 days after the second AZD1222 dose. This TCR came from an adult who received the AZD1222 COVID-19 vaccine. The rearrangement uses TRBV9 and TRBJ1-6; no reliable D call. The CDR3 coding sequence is TGTGCCAGCAGCGTAGAGGCCGTCTATAATTCACCCCTCCACTTT. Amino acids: CASSVEAVYNSPLHF.